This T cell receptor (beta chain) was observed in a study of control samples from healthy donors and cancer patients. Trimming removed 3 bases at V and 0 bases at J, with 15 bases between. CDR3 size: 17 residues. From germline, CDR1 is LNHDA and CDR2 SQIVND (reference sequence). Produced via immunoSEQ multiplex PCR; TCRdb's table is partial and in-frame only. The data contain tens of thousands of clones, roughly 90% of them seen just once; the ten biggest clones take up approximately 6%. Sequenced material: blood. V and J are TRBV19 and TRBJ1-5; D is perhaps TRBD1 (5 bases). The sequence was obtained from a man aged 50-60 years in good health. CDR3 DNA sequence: TGTGCCAGTAGTATCGAGACAGTAGCCTTTAGCAATCAGCCCCAGCATTTT. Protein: CASSIETVAFSNQPQHF. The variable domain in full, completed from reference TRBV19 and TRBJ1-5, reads DGGITQSPKYLFRKEGQNVTLSCEQNLNHDAMYWYRQDPGQGLRLIYYSQIVNDFQKGDIAEGYSVSREKKESFPLTVTSAQKNPTAFYLCASSIETVAFSNQPQHFGDGTRLSIL.